This TCR beta chain was sequenced for a study of PD-1 blockade in classical Hodgkin lymphoma (dated by TCRdb to the early 2020s). Regarding the complete study: Nivolumab dosing was 3 mg/kg intravenously every 2 weeks, continuing until either disease progression or unacceptable toxicity. To define a peripheral blood immune signature of response to PD-1 blockade in classical Hodgkin lymphoma, the study combined TCR beta sequencing with CyTOF. Beyond this particular receptor, the publication reports: Newly diagnosed patients were reported to have lower baseline TCR diversity than healthy donors, and relapsed/refractory patients were reported to have lower baseline TCR diversity still. Only a single clinical trial cohort was studied, and what caused the repertoire differences, possibly disease activity or prior therapy, remained undefined. Lower diversity was observed in patients in whom nivolumab was started less than 1 year after ASCT, and these patients were excluded from later analyses so that confounding by immune reconstitution would be avoided. CD4+ but not CD8+ TCR diversity rose significantly by C4D1 (p=0.0027 vs p=0.16), most apparent in complete responders (p=0.02). Trial patients achieving complete response had baseline diversity similar to newly diagnosed patients, whereas partial responders and progressors had significantly lower diversity.

This specimen's time point label, per the study, means: cycle 1 day 1 (C1D1), immediately before nivolumab initiation. Every trial patient had relapsed following autologous stem cell transplantation, and prior brentuximab vedotin exposure was what differed among cohorts A, B and C. The trial cohort comprised 56 patients with relapsed/refractory classical Hodgkin lymphoma whose best overall responses were complete response, partial response or progressive disease. In the multi-cohort phase II CheckMate 205 trial, trial patients received single-agent nivolumab. Best overall response was determined by an independent review committee according to the 2007 International Working Group response criteria. Trial PBMCs were obtained immediately prior to nivolumab initiation (C1D1) and on therapy at cycle 2 day 1 and cycle 4 day 1. Peripheral blood was collected in 8 mL Vacutainer Cell Preparation Tubes, from which PBMCs were isolated by centrifugation and then cryopreserved.

CDR1 is given as SGHTA and CDR2 as FQGNSA, both from the germline V gene. The cysteine opens and the phenylalanine closes a CDR3 of 15 amino acids. The DNA shown is the 45-base CDR3, in frame from base 1. Deletion took 0 bases off V and 1 base off J, with a span of 6 bases between the germline ends. The Qiagen DNeasy kit was used to extract genomic DNA both from unsorted PBMCs and from the negatively selected CD4+ and CD8+ fractions. TCR beta CDR3 regions were amplified by immunoSEQ multiplex PCR using primers annealing to V and J segments. A synthetic immune receptor repertoire was used to minimize amplification bias, and any residual bias was removed computationally once sequencing was done. On the authors' methods: Custom Python scripts were used to quantify repertoire diversity as the Shannon entropy index. The unsorted, CD4+ and CD8+ repertoires were each analyzed separately, with the exception of combined analyses, where CD4+ and CD8+ sequences were merged in silico. Clonal expansion was defined as at least a 2-fold frequency increase after treatment relative to C1D1, with a pseudocount of 0.5 for undetected baseline clones. Clones with 0 or 1 copy at C1D1 were defined as singleton clones, while clones with 2 or more copies were defined as non-singleton clones. Clones expanded in unsorted samples were annotated as CD4+, CD8+ or unknown by matching protein sequences in sorted samples from the same patient. Wilcoxon tests on paired samples were used to test changes in diversity from C1D1 to C4D1. Held by TCRdb, this immuneACCESS table contains in-frame sequences only and omits some clones. Under half of the omission traces to an unresolved V gene where checked; the cause of the rest is unknown. The V and J calls and the clone size are those of that table, but D and trimming were determined from the DNA. The sample table shows about 40,000 clones, and about three quarters are seen once. The top ten hold roughly 9.8% of the sample.

Comments on this clone: Its antigen target is currently unknown. Base qualities were left out, and no much larger clone turns up one base away.

The chain is made from TRBV7-2 and TRBJ2-2; a tentative D match to TRBD2 spans 6 bases. This TCR was sampled from a human donor with classical Hodgkin lymphoma. This specimen consisted of peripheral blood mononuclear cells (PBMCs), obtained at baseline. The nucleotide sequence is TGTGCCAGCAGCTTAGCTAGCGGGAACACCGGGGAGCTGTTTTTT. It is translated as CASSLASGNTGELFF.